What follows are 14 T cell receptor beta chains derived from one specimen sequenced in a study of a mutant IDH1 vaccine in newly diagnosed glioma. The method was immunoSEQ multiplex PCR; TCRdb's version includes in-frame clones alone and lacks a portion of them. The sample gives under 65,000 clones, 80% of which show up once; approximately 6% is in the top ten. The antigens for these receptors are not known. Time point defined: week 11, during vaccination. All doses held 300 ug of mutant IDH1 20-mer peptide, with topical imiquimod. Sequencing was performed on PBMCs, taken from a glioma patient whose treatment included an IDH1 peptide vaccine. The receptor source for this set is a man aged 45-60 years with glioma.

This clone was seen more than once but under ten times. The chain has TRBV2 and TRBJ1-2; D is unresolved. V gave up 6 bases and J gave up 9 bases, with 17 bases separating them. The CDR3 sequence is 13 residues long. CDR1 is SNHLY, CDR2 FYNNEI, per germline. The CDR3 spells CASSRETSTRYTF. The DNA for the CDR3 is TGTGCCAGCAGCCGGGAAACTAGCACTCGCTACACCTTC. The full variable domain, rest sourced from reference TRBV2 and TRBJ1-2, is EPEVTQTPSHQVTQMGQEVILRCVPISNHLYFYWYRQILGQKVEFLVSFYNNEISEKSEIFDDQFSVERPDGSNFTLKIRSTKLEDSAMYFCASSRETSTRYTFGSGTRLTVV.

The V gene is TRBV28, the J gene TRBJ2-3; the D gene is possibly TRBD1 (5 bases). The CDR3 totals 15 residues. Germline CDR1 MDHEN, CDR2 SYDVKM. The V and J ends lost 5 bases and 0 bases respectively, with 12 bases between them. DNA for the CDR3: TGTGCCAGCAGTAGTCAAGGGGCTAGCACAGATACGCAGTATTTT. Protein sequence: CASSSQGASTDTQYF.

Turning to this clone: The germline gene is not matched at one end of the junction; a read error may be the cause. DNA of the CDR3: TGCGCCAGCGGCTTGGAGGTTCCCAAAAACATTCAGTACTTC. As protein: CASGLEVPKNIQYF. The chain uses TRBV5-1 and TRBJ2-4; possible D gene TRBD2, 5 bases. This CDR3 has 14 residues. Germline lookup yields CDR1 SGHRS and CDR2 YFSETQ.

The rearrangement joins TRBV27 to TRBJ2-7; TRBD1 aligns across 8 bases. V lost 5 bases and J lost 5; bases outside the gene matches: 11. Germline V lookup: CDR1 MNHEY, CDR2 SMNVEV (reference sequence). The CDR3 totals 15 residues. CDR3 protein: CASSPQTGDVDEQYF. CDR3 coding DNA: TGTGCCAGCAGTCCGCAGACAGGGGATGTGGACGAGCAGTACTTC.

This clone was seen only a few times. The gene calls are TRBV4-1 and TRBJ2-2; 12 bases line up with TRBD1. Trimming cost V 6 bases and J 5 bases; bases outside gene matches: 7. CDR3 length equals 16 residues. The germline V gene has CDR1 MGHRA and CDR2 YSYEKL. CDR3 in DNA: TGCGCCAGCAGGAACAGGGGACAGGGGGCAACCGGGGAGCTGTTTTTT. Residues: CASRNRGQGATGELFF.

The chain has TRBV6-5 and TRBJ2-1; tentatively, D is TRBD1 (6 bases). V was clipped by 4 bases and J by 9 bases, with 16 bases between them. Germline CDR1 MNHEY, CDR2 SVGAGI. The CDR3 runs 14 residues. The CDR3 protein is CASSFGQGKGEQFF. The DNA of the CDR3 is TGTGCCAGCAGTTTCGGTCAGGGGAAGGGTGAGCAGTTCTTC.

The J gene is TRBJ2-7, the V gene TRBV27; D remains unclear. The V gene lost 3 bases and the J gene lost 6 bases, with 12 bases spanning the gap. CDR1 and CDR2 (germline): MNHEY, SMNVEV (reference sequence). The CDR3 runs 13 residues. CDR3 sequence reads: CASSLTQRSEQYF. The CDR3 coding sequence is TGTGCCAGCAGTTTGACCCAAAGGAGCGAGCAGTACTTC.

The V gene is TRBV2, the J gene TRBJ1-4, with D unresolved. The CDR3 length is 10 residues. Per germline, CDR1 SNHLY and CDR2 FYNNEI. The V end was cut by 6 bases, the J end by 7 bases, with 3 bases between. CDR3 sequence (DNA): TGTGCCAGCAGAGTTGAAAAACTGTTTTTT. Residues: CASRVEKLFF.

This clone was counted only a few times. The chain is built from TRBV7-9 and TRBJ2-4; D ambiguous. The CDR3 is made up of 13 amino acids. The germline CDR1 and CDR2 sequences are SEHNR and FQNEAQ (reference sequence). Trimming cost V 4 bases and J 6 bases, with 10 bases left between them. DNA for the CDR3: TGTGCCAGCAGCTCGATCGGCGTAAACATTCAGTACTTC. It translates to CASSSIGVNIQYF.

The rearrangement uses TRBV10-3 and TRBJ2-4; 10 bases line up with TRBD2. With 0 bases clipped from V and 2 bases from J, the junction kept 4 bases outside the gene matches. The CDR3 consists of 17 residues. Germline loops: CDR1 ENHRY, CDR2 SYGVKD. CDR3 nucleotides: TGTGCCATCAGTGAGTCGCTAGCGGGGGTCTCCAAAAACATTCAGTACTTC. Encoded protein: CAISESLAGVSKNIQYF.

The chain combines TRBV6-1 with TRBJ1-6; TRBD1 is a possible D gene (5 bases). The V end lost 4 bases, the J end lost 9 bases, and 13 bases lay between the germline ends. Germline V CDR1 and CDR2: MNHNS, SASEGT. The CDR3 covers 14 residues. CDR3 sequence reads: CASSVQGAGSPLHF. For the CDR3, the DNA is TGTGCCAGCAGTGTGCAGGGTGCAGGTTCACCCCTCCACTTT.

The chain has TRBV7-9 and TRBJ2-3; a possible D gene is TRBD1 (5 bases). This CDR3 has 15 residues. The V end lost 5 bases, the J end lost 5 bases, and 17 bases lay between the germline ends. CDR1 is SEHNR and CDR2 is FQNEAQ in the germline V gene (reference sequence). The CDR3 loop reads CASSRDVSQGDTQYF. In DNA, the CDR3 is TGTGCCAGCAGCCGTGATGTGAGTCAGGGAGATACGCAGTATTTT.

The chain combines TRBV27 with TRBJ2-7, with 8 positions matching TRBD1. In germline, CDR1 is MNHEY, CDR2 SMNVEV (reference sequence). Germline trimming cut 1 base from V and 8 bases from J; bases unmatched to any gene: 10. There are 15 residues in the CDR3. The CDR3 region has the DNA TGTGCCAGCAGTTTATTAGGGGACAGGATGGGAAAGCAGTACTTC. This translates into CASSLLGDRMGKQYF.

This chain connects TRBV6-6 to TRBJ2-3; 8 nucleotides agree with TRBD2. The J segment lost 6 bases and the V segment lost 0 bases, leaving 2 bases of the junction unmatched. CDR3 size: 14 residues. Germline CDR1 MNHNY, CDR2 SVGAGI (reference sequence). The CDR3 nucleotides read TGTGCCAGCAGTTACTCGGGACTAGGGGATACGCAGTATTTT. Its translation is CASSYSGLGDTQYF.